Here is one TCR beta chain with its context. Its antigen is not known. This entry is derived from a study of spatial heterogeneity in lung cancer. Study at large: Donors were around 70 untreated early-stage non-small cell lung cancer patients. Available follow-up PBMC samples were sequenced, at a median of approximately 2 years post-resection.

The time point is: blood at routine non-recurrence follow-up after resection. No cell sorting; template was whole RNA from tumor, lung tissue or PBMC. Whole-study results and caveats: Ubiquitous expanded tumor TCRs appeared in blood more at resection than follow-up.

V was clipped by 1 base and J by 3 bases; unmatched bases: 3. The germline gives CDR1 MNHNY, CDR2 SVGAGI (reference sequence). CDR3 size: 15 residues. MiXCR, applied by TCRdb to the 5' RACE reads, yields one record per CDR3 protein. This sample yields roughly 120,000 distinct CDR3 sequences, of which 11% are seen a single time; 20% to 30% belongs to the top ten. Source: PBMCs, taken at follow-up. This receptor was obtained from a female donor with early-stage non-small cell lung cancer. The V call is TRBV6-6, the J call TRBJ2-3; 8 bases fit TRBD2. This CDR3 is CASSYLGGRTDTQYF. DNA for the CDR3: TGTGCCAGCAGTTACTTGGGCGGGAGGACAGATACGCAGTATTTT.